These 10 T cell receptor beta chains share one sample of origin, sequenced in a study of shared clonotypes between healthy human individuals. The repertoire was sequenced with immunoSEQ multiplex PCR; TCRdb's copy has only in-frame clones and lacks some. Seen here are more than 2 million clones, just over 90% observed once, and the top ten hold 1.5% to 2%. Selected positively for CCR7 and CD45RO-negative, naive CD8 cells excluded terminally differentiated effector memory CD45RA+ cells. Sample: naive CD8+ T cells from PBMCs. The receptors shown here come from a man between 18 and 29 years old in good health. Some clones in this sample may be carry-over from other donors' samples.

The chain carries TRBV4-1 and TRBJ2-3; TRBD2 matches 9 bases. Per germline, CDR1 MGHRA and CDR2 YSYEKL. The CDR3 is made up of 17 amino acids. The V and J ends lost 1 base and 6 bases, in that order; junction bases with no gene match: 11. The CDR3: CASSQVVSGSGRDTQYF. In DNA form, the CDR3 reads TGCGCCAGCAGCCAAGTTGTTAGCGGGAGCGGTAGGGATACGCAGTATTTT.

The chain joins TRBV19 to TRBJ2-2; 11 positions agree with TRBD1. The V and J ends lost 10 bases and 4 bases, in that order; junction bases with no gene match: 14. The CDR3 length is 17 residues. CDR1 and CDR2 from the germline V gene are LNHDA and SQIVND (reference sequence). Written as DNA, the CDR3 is TGTGCCATCGGCGGCACCGGGACAGGGGGTCCCACCGGGGAGCTGTTTTTT. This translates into CAIGGTGTGGPTGELFF.

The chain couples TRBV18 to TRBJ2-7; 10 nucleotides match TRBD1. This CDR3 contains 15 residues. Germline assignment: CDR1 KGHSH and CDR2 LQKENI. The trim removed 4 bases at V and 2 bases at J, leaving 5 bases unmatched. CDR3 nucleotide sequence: TGTGCCAGCTCACTCAAGACAGGGGGCCCCTACGAGCAGTACTTC. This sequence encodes CASSLKTGGPYEQYF.

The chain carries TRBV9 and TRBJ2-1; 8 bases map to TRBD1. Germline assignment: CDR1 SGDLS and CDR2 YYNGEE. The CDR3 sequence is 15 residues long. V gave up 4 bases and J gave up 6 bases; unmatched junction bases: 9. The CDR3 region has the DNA TGTGCCAGCAGCCCTACAGGGGGAATGAGCAATGAGCAGTTCTTC. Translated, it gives CASSPTGGMSNEQFF.

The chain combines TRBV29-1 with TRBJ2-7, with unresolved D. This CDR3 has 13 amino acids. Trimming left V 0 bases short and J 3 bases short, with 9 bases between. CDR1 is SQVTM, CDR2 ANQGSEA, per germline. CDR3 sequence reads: CSVEEVGYYEQYF. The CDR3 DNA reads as TGCAGCGTTGAAGAAGTCGGCTACTACGAGCAGTACTTC.

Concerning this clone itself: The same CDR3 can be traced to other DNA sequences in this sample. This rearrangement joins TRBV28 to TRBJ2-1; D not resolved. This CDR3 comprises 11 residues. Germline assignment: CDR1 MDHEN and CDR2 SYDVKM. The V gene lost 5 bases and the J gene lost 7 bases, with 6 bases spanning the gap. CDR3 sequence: CASSLSNEQFF. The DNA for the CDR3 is TGTGCCAGCAGTCTGAGTAATGAGCAGTTCTTC.

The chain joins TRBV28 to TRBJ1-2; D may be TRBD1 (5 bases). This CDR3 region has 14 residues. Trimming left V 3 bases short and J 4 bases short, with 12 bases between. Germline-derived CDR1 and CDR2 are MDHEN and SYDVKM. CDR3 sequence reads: CASSFLAGSYGYTF. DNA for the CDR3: TGTGCCAGCAGTTTTTTAGCAGGGTCCTATGGCTACACCTTC.

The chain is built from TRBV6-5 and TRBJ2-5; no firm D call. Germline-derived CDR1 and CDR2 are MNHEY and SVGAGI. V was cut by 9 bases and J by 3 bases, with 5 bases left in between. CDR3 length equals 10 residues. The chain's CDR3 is CASGEETQYF. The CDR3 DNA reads TGTGCCAGTGGGGAAGAGACCCAGTACTTC.

Here the CDR3 DNA reads TGCGCCAGCAGCTTACCAGCGGGAGAGGCAGATACGCAGTATTTT. Translation: CASSLPAGEADTQYF. The V and J genes are TRBV5-1 and TRBJ2-3; TRBD2 matches 8 bases. The CDR3 length is 15 residues. Trimming cost V 2 bases and J 4 bases; bases outside gene matches: 6. CDR1 is SGHRS, CDR2 YFSETQ, per germline.

The CDR3 protein is CASSFLRRVGTEAFF. The CDR3 DNA is TGTGCCAGCAGTTTCCTTCGAAGGGTTGGGACTGAAGCTTTCTTT. V usage is TRBV28 and J usage is TRBJ1-1; D call uncertain. Per the germline V gene, CDR1 is MDHEN and CDR2 is SYDVKM. V gave up 3 bases and J gave up 5 bases, with 16 bases separating them. This CDR3 region has 15 residues.